Described below is a single T cell receptor (beta chain) sequence and its context. In the source study's methods: Reference gene primer amplification yielded estimated nucleated cell counts. Measured with immunoSEQ multiplex PCR; TCRdb has only the in-frame clones, and not every one. V and J calls and clone size are copied from that table; D and trimming were computed from the DNA. The repertoire holds roughly 380,000 clones, with more than 65% as singletons. This sample is part of a study of blood T cell repertoires in COVID-19. About the study: The samples span acute and convalescent COVID-19 from the United States, Italy and Spain.

Germline values: CDR1 MNHEY, CDR2 SVGEGT. This CDR3 contains 13 residues. The V end lost 5 bases, the J end lost 5 bases, and 12 bases lay between the germline ends. Input material: peripheral blood. V is TRBV6-2 or TRBV6-3 and J is TRBJ2-5; perhaps TRBD1 as D (5 bases). The receptor comes from a human donor with acute or convalescent COVID-19. The donor label of this sample is uncertain. The CDR3 DNA is TGTGCCAGCAGTAGTTCAGGGTTTGAGACCCAGTACTTC. It yields the protein CASSSSGFETQYF.